Listed below are T cell receptor beta chains from one sample, sequenced in a study of shared clonotypes between healthy human individuals. TCRdb's table, derived via immunoSEQ multiplex PCR, lists solely in-frame clones and lacks some. This table has some 1.5 million clones, 98% appearing once. The sequencing input was naive CD4+ T cells sorted from blood. The origin of the receptors is a man aged 25-45 years in good health. CDR3s include the opening cysteine and the closing phenylalanine or tryptophan. A D gene is named only where the DNA matches it firmly. A clone size is listed for some rows: how often the clone was seen (once, few, many), or a class if it is expanded.

>-|-|TRBJ1-5|TRBV6-5
TGTGCCAGCAGTTACGATCAGAAGCGGCAGCCCCAGCATTTT
CASSYDQKRQPQHF
>once|-|TRBJ2-3|TRBV7-7
TGTGCCAGCAGCTTAGCTCAGGGGAGCACAGATACGCAGTATTTT
CASSLAQGSTDTQYF
>-|-|TRBJ1-4|TRBV5-1
TGCGCCAGCAGCTTTTCCCAGGGAGGGGAAAAACTGTTTTTT
CASSFSQGGEKLFF
>-|TRBD2|TRBJ2-1|TRBV9
TGTGCCAGCAGACCACCGGGACTAGCGTCTAATGAGCAGTTCTTC
CASRPPGLASNEQFF
>-|-|TRBJ1-1|TRBV7-2
TGTGCCAGCAGCTTAGACAGGGCGGGCACTGAAGCTTTCTTT
CASSLDRAGTEAFF
>-|-|TRBJ2-7|TRBV5-1
TGCGCCAGCAGCTTGAAAAATCTAGTTCAAGAGAAGGGACGGGGCTACGAGCAGTACTTC
CASSLKNLVQEKGRGYEQYF
>-|-|TRBJ2-5|TRBV29-1
TGCAGCGTTGGCCCCGGGTTCCAAGAGACCCAGTACTTC
CSVGPGFQETQYF
>-|-|TRBJ1-5|TRBV6-6
TGTGCCAGCAGTTACTGGGAAGGACAACTCCAGCCCCAGCATTTT
CASSYWEGQLQPQHF
>-|TRBD2|TRBJ2-7|TRBV7-2
TGTGCCAGCAGCTCTCAGGTAGGGACTAGCGGGGCCTACGAGCAGTACTTC
CASSSQVGTSGAYEQYF
>-|TRBD1|TRBJ2-1|TRBV5-4
TGTGCCAGCAGCTTGGGTCAGGGGGCTAGTTACAATGAGCAGTTCTTC
CASSLGQGASYNEQFF
>-|-|TRBJ2-5|TRBV10-3
TGTGCCATCAAGGCGGGATCTGGGGAGACCCAGTACTTC
CAIKAGSGETQYF
>-|-|TRBJ2-5|TRBV5-1
TGCGCCAGCAGCTTGGATGTGACACCCCAAGAGACCCAGTACTTC
CASSLDVTPQETQYF
>-|TRBD2|TRBJ2-7|TRBV9
TGTGCCAGCAGCGTAGCCGGACTAGCGGGTTTCTACGAGCAGTACTTC
CASSVAGLAGFYEQYF
>once|-|TRBJ2-7|TRBV6-1
TGTGCCAGCAGCGACGTGGGCAGGGGTAGCCACGAGCAGTACTTC
CASSDVGRGSHEQYF
>-|-|TRBJ1-5|TRBV5-1
TGCGCCAGCAGCCCGCGGGCTCGGGGGGATGTAAGCAATCAGCCCCAGCATTTT
CASSPRARGDVSNQPQHF
>-|-|TRBJ1-5|TRBV15
TGTGCCACCAGCAGAGAACGGAGGGTACATCAGCCCCAGCATTTT
CATSRERRVHQPQHF
>-|-|TRBJ2-7|TRBV5-1
TGCGCCAGCAGCCGCGGAGGGGGGTACGAGCAGTACTTC
CASSRGGGYEQYF
>-|TRBD2|TRBJ2-1|TRBV14
TGTGCCAGCAGCCAGACCGGACTAGCGGGAGGCCATTCGAGTCGTGATGAGCAGTTCTTC
CASSQTGLAGGHSSRDEQFF
>-|-|TRBJ1-1|TRBV6-5
TGTGCCAGCGTCGGTTTTAACACTGAAGCTTTCTTT
CASVGFNTEAFF
>-|TRBD1|TRBJ1-4|TRBV11-2
TGTGCCAGCAGCTTAAGCCTTGGACAGGGGGCGGCTAATGAAAAACTGTTTTTT
CASSLSLGQGAANEKLFF
>-|-|TRBJ2-4|TRBV30
TGTGCCTGGAGTATCATAAAATCCGGGGGTTTAGGTACATTAGCCAAAAACATTCAGTACTTC
CAWSIIKSGGLGTLAKNIQYF
>-|-|TRBJ2-7|TRBV7-9
TGTGCCAGCAGCTTAGCGACTCCCTACGAGCAGTACTTC
CASSLATPYEQYF
>-|TRBD1|TRBJ2-7|TRBV7-9
TGTGCCAGCAGCAACCGGGACAGGCTACAAGAACTAAGCTCCTACGAGCAGTACTTC
CASSNRDRLQELSSYEQYF
>-|-|TRBJ1-1|TRBV5-1
TGCGCCAGCAGCCCCACGGGGTGGGGACAACCGAACACTGAAGCTTTCTTT
CASSPTGWGQPNTEAFF
>-|-|TRBJ2-5|TRBV2
TGTGCCAGCAACCGGGCCAAAGAGACCCAGTACTTC
CASNRAKETQYF
>-|TRBD2|TRBJ2-1|TRBV29-1
TGCAGCATATCCCTGGGCGGGAGGTCCTACAATGAGCAGTTCTTC
CSISLGGRSYNEQFF
>-|TRBD2|TRBJ2-3|TRBV18
TGTGCCAGCTCACCCGATCGCCTAGCGGGAGTCACAGATACGCAGTATTTT
CASSPDRLAGVTDTQYF
>-|-|TRBJ1-5|TRBV28
TGTGCCAGCAGCCCGGGGACGGGGCATCAGCCCCAGCATTTT
CASSPGTGHQPQHF
>-|-|TRBJ2-7|TRBV7-9
TGTGCCAGCGGGGGGGCAGGGTCCTACGAGCAGTACTTC
CASGGAGSYEQYF
>-|TRBD1|TRBJ2-3|TRBV4-2
TGTGCCAGCAGCCAAGCACCACCGGGACAGGGGGCAGATACGCAGTATTTT
CASSQAPPGQGADTQYF
>-|TRBD1|TRBJ2-1|TRBV28
TGTGCCAGCAGTTTTAGTCCGGGACAGGGATACAATGAGCAGTTCTTC
CASSFSPGQGYNEQFF
>-|TRBD1|TRBJ1-4|TRBV4-3
TGCGCCAGCAGCCAAGACTCAGGGGGCTATAATGAAAAACTGTTTTTT
CASSQDSGGYNEKLFF
>-|-|TRBJ2-7|TRBV18
TGTGCCAGCTCACCAGAGACTAGTGAGCAGTACTTC
CASSPETSEQYF
>-|-|TRBJ2-7|TRBV29-1
TGCAGCGTTCGGCCAGGAGGAACCTACGAGCAGTACTTC
CSVRPGGTYEQYF
>-|TRBD2|TRBJ2-5|TRBV7-8
TGTGCCAGCAGCTGGCTAAGGGGTGGCGGGGGAGAGACCCAGTACTTC
CASSWLRGGGGETQYF
>once|TRBD2|TRBJ2-3|TRBV5-1
TGCGCCAGCAGCTTGGCCGAGGGGAGGGTTACGCAGTATTTT
CASSLAEGRVTQYF
>-|-|TRBJ1-4|TRBV7-3
TGTGCCAGCAGCCTTACAGGCTCCCCTAATGAAAAACTGTTTTTT
CASSLTGSPNEKLFF
>-|-|TRBJ1-1|TRBV30
TGTGCCTGGAGTCCCCCTGGGATAATGAACACTGAAGCTTTCTTT
CAWSPPGIMNTEAFF
>-|-|TRBJ2-1|TRBV2
TGTGCCAGCAGGTTAGGGGAGGACTCCTACAATGAGCAGTTCTTC
CASRLGEDSYNEQFF
>-|-|TRBJ1-1|TRBV10-3
TGTGCCATCAGTGGTGAGGGTGCGGACACTGAAGCTTTCTTT
CAISGEGADTEAFF
>-|-|TRBJ1-5|TRBV6-1
TGTGCCAGCAGTGATTTACAGAGGTCGACGACCCAGCATTTT
CASSDLQRSTTQHF
>-|-|TRBJ1-5|TRBV28
TGTGCCAGCAGACTCGACGGGGGGGGCGGCCATCGGCCCCAGCATTTT
CASRLDGGGGHRPQHF
>-|-|TRBJ2-7|TRBV6-5
TGTGCCAGCAGTGGCCGGGGGTACACCTACGAGCAGTACTTC
CASSGRGYTYEQYF
>-|TRBD2|TRBJ2-1|TRBV5-1
TGCGCCAGCTCATCAACGAGCGGGGCCCCATCCTACAATGAGCAGTTCTTC
CASSSTSGAPSYNEQFF
>-|TRBD1|TRBJ2-1|TRBV5-4
TGTGCCAGCAGCCTTAACAGGGGGAATTATGAGCAGTTCTTC
CASSLNRGNYEQFF
>-|TRBD1|TRBJ1-2|TRBV28
TGTGCCAGCAGTCAGGGGGGCTATGGCTACACCTTC
CASSQGGYGYTF
>-|TRBD2|TRBJ2-1|TRBV11-2
TGTGCCAGCAGCTTAGGAGCGGGAGGTCCTTACAATGAGCAGTTCTTC
CASSLGAGGPYNEQFF
>-|TRBD1|TRBJ1-5|TRBV27
TGTGCCAGCAGTCCGGACAGGGACCAGCCCCAGCATTTT
CASSPDRDQPQHF
>-|TRBD1|TRBJ1-4|TRBV14
TGTGCCAGCAGCCAAGCGGGACAGGGGGCGCTGGGTGAAAAACTGTTTTTT
CASSQAGQGALGEKLFF
>-|-|TRBJ2-3|TRBV11-3
TGTGCCAGCAGCTTAGGGGTGGCGGCTAGCACAGATACGCAGTATTTT
CASSLGVAASTDTQYF
>-|-|TRBJ2-3|TRBV7-3
TGTGCCAGCAGCCCCGGGCCCAGCACAGATACGCAGTATTTT
CASSPGPSTDTQYF
>-|-|TRBJ1-2|TRBV30
TGTGCCTATCTCGGGGGAGGCTACACCTTC
CAYLGGGYTF
>-|TRBD1|TRBJ2-7|TRBV2
TGTGCCAGCAGGGGGACAGATACCTACGAGCAGTACTTC
CASRGTDTYEQYF
>-|TRBD2|TRBJ2-3|TRBV18
TGTGCCAGCTCCCTAGCGGGAGGAAGATTCAGCACAGATACGCAGTATTTT
CASSLAGGRFSTDTQYF
>-|TRBD1|TRBJ2-7|TRBV15
TGTGCCACCAGCACACGACAGGGGTCGTCCTACGAGCAGTACTTC
CATSTRQGSSYEQYF
>-|-|TRBJ1-4|TRBV28
TGTGCCAGCAACCGTATAGTGGACAGAAGGGAACTGTTTTTT
CASNRIVDRRELFF
>-|TRBD2|TRBJ2-7|TRBV6-5
TGTGCCAGCAGTTACTTTAGCGGGAGCTCCTACGAGCAGTACTTC
CASSYFSGSSYEQYF
>-|TRBD2|TRBJ2-7|TRBV15
TGTGCCACCAGCAGGGGGGGGACTATAGGCCTCTACGAGCAGTACTTC
CATSRGGTIGLYEQYF
>-|-|TRBJ2-2|TRBV10-2
TGCGCCACCCAGGAAAGGGGCAGACAGTGGAACACCGGGGAGCTGTTTTTT
CATQERGRQWNTGELFF
>-|-|TRBJ2-5|TRBV2
TGTGCCAGCAGTGAATCCCCGGGGAGCGGGGAGACCCAGTACTTC
CASSESPGSGETQYF